The 13 T cell receptor beta chains below come from one sample, sequenced in a study of T cells after yellow fever vaccination. TCRdb independently ran MiXCR on the 5' RACE reads; one entry per CDR3 protein. The sample holds about 400,000 distinct CDR3 sequences, roughly 6.2% seen once. This specimen was PBMCs, taken 5 days after the yellow fever booster vaccination. The receptors stem from a man between 25 and 39 years old who received the YFV17D yellow fever vaccine.

In this sample, this clonotype turned up a few times. The chain couples TRBV20-1 to TRBJ2-7, with TRBD2 matching 9 bases. The V and J ends lost 3 bases and 0 bases, in that order; junction bases with no gene match: 3. Per germline, CDR1 DFQATT and CDR2 SNEGSKA (reference sequence). This CDR3 has 14 amino acids. The DNA of the CDR3 is TGCAGTGCTAGGAGTAGCGGGAGCTCCTACGAGCAGTACTTC. Its protein is CSARSSGSSYEQYF.

This clonotype showed up many times. The rearrangement uses TRBV7-3 and TRBJ2-5, with a possible D match to TRBD2 (6 bases). Germline CDR1 and CDR2: SGHTA and FQGTGA. V was cut by 5 bases and J by 2 bases, with 15 bases left in between. The CDR3 totals 15 residues. CDR3 nucleotides: TGTGCCAGCAGCCGGATCCTAGCGCCACAAGAGACCCAGTACTTC. It is translated as CASSRILAPQETQYF.

This clonotype was counted only a few times. The chain uses TRBV5-6 and TRBJ2-7; 7 nucleotides agree with TRBD2. The germline V gene encodes CDR1 SGHDT and CDR2 YYEEEE. V dropped 1 base and J dropped 2; count of bases not matched to a gene: 12. The CDR3 totals 17 residues. CDR3 bases: TGTGCCAGCAGCTTGAGGAAACTGAGCGGGGTCGCCTACGAGCAGTACTTC. It encodes CASSLRKLSGVAYEQYF.

Many counts were recorded for this clonotype. The chain has TRBV7-2 and TRBJ2-1; D is ambiguous. CDR3 length: 12 amino acids. Germline V gene lookup returns CDR1 SGHTA and CDR2 FQGNSA. The germline V and J ends were trimmed by 3 bases and 7 bases, with 7 bases remaining between them. The CDR3 DNA reads TGTGCCAGCAGCTTTGTCGGGAATGAGCAGTTCTTC. Its translation: CASSFVGNEQFF.

The chain employs TRBV20-1 and TRBJ1-1, with TRBD1 as a possible D gene (6 bases). Per the germline V gene, CDR1 is DFQATT and CDR2 is SNEGSKA (reference sequence). Trimming took off 3 bases at V and 4 bases at J, with 15 bases between the two ends. This CDR3 has 14 residues. The CDR3 DNA reads as TGCAGTGCTAGCCGACAGGCAAAGAGCACTGAAGCTTTCTTT. Translation: CSASRQAKSTEAFF.

The chain joins TRBV7-9 to TRBJ2-3; TRBD2 agrees at 11 bases. V lost 5 bases to trimming and J lost 6 bases; unmatched junction nucleotides: 4. In germline, CDR1 is SEHNR, CDR2 FQNEAQ (reference sequence). This CDR3 comprises 14 residues. The CDR3 protein is CASSILAGVDTQYF. In DNA, the CDR3 is TGTGCCAGCAGCATACTAGCGGGAGTGGATACGCAGTATTTT.

This clonotype has a handful of counts. The J gene is TRBJ2-5, the V gene TRBV25-1; D assignment may be TRBD1 or TRBD2 (6 bases each). The germline CDR1 and CDR2 sequences are MGHDK and SYGVNS. V was clipped by 4 bases and J by 5 bases, with 14 bases between them. There are 14 residues in the CDR3. CDR3 DNA sequence: TGTGCCAGCAGTGTCCCGGGGGCCGACGAGACCCAGTACTTC. Its protein is CASSVPGADETQYF.

In its sample, this clonotype was seen a few times. The germline gene is not matched at one end of the junction; a read error may be the cause. The chain employs TRBV7-7 and TRBJ2-7, with 12 bases lining up with TRBD2. Germline V gives CDR1 SSHAT, CDR2 FNYEAQ (reference sequence). CDR3 length: 14 residues. CDR3 loop: CASSPQTSGSVQYF. The DNA for the CDR3 is TGTGCTAGCAGCCCCCAGACTAGCGGGAGCGTGCAGTACTTC.

This clonotype came up a few times. The chain employs TRBV7-2 and TRBJ2-3; D is ambiguous. Germline V CDR1 and CDR2: SGHTA, FQGNSA. The CDR3 loop spans 16 amino acids. The V end lost 1 base, the J end lost 3 bases, and 14 bases lay between the germline ends. The CDR3 here is CASSLDPYLGTDTQYF. The CDR3 bases are TGTGCCAGCAGCTTAGACCCATATCTCGGGACAGATACGCAGTATTTT.

The rearrangement links TRBV20-1 to TRBJ2-2, with TRBD2 matching over 9 bases. This CDR3 spans 17 amino acids. Germline CDR1 and CDR2: DFQATT and SNEGSKA (reference sequence). V shed 0 bases and J 7 bases; nucleotides not matched to a gene: 12. The CDR3 sequence: CSARDLLASGKNGELFF. Written as DNA, the CDR3 is TGCAGTGCTAGAGATCTCTTGGCTAGCGGGAAAAACGGGGAGCTGTTTTTT.

There are many counts of this clonotype. This chain links TRBV3-1 with TRBJ2-6; D uncertain. The CDR3 runs to 15 residues. Trimming shortened V by 6 bases and J by 3 bases, and 12 bases separated the two germline ends. The germline gives CDR1 LGHDT, CDR2 YNNKEL (reference sequence). CDR3 amino acids: CASSQFAVGANVLTF. In DNA, the CDR3 is TGTGCCAGCAGTCAATTTGCAGTTGGGGCCAACGTCCTGACTTTC.

This clonotype showed up many times. This chain uses TRBV6-1 with TRBJ2-2; 12 bases map to TRBD2. V lost 6 bases to trimming and J lost 6 bases; unmatched junction nucleotides: 5. The V gene's germline CDR1 is MNHNS and CDR2 SASEGT. This CDR3 region has 15 residues. CDR3 coding DNA: TGTGCCAGCAGGGAGACTAGCGGGAGCGCCGGGGAGCTGTTTTTT. This sequence encodes CASRETSGSAGELFF.

This clonotype appeared many times. The chain employs TRBV28 and TRBJ1-2, with D possibly matching TRBD1 (5 bases). The CDR3 covers 14 residues. V was shortened by 2 bases and J by 8 bases, with 15 bases between the two germline ends. Germline CDR1 reads MDHEN; CDR2 reads SYDVKM. In DNA, the CDR3 is TGTGCCAGCAGTTTAAGCGGACGGGGGGTCGGCTACACCTTC. It yields the protein CASSLSGRGVGYTF.